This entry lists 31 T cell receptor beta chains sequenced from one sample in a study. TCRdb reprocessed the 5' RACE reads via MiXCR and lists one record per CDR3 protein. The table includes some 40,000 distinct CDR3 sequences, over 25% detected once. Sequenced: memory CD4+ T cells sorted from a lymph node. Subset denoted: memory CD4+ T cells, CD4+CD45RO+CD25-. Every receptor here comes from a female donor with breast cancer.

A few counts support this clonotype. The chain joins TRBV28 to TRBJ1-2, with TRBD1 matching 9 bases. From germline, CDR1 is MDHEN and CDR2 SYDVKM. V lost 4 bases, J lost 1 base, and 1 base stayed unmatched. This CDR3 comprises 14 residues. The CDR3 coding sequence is TGTGCCAGCAGTTCGGGACAGGGTAACTATGGCTACACCTTC. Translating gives CASSSGQGNYGYTF.

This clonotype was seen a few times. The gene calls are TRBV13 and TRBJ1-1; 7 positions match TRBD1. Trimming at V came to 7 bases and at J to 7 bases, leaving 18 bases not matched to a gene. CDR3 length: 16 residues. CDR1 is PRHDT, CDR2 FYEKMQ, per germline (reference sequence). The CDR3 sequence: CASTPGQYIRIDEAFF. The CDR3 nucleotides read TGTGCCAGCACGCCGGGACAGTATATTCGTATCGATGAAGCTTTCTTT.

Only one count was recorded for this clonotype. The CDR3 DNA reads TGTGCCAGCAGCGTCAGGGGACAGTTTACAGATACGCAGTATTTT. This gives the protein CASSVRGQFTDTQYF. The J gene is TRBJ2-3, the V gene TRBV9; 7 nucleotides line up with TRBD1. Germline CDR1 reads SGDLS; CDR2 reads YYNGEE. CDR3 length: 15 amino acids. Losses at the gene ends were 2 bases for V and 3 bases for J; bases not matched to a gene: 6.

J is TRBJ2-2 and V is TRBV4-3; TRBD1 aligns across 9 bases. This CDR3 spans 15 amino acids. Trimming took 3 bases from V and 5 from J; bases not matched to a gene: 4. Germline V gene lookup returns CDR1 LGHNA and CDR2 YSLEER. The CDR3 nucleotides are TGCGCCAGCAGCCAGAGGACAGGGGAAACCGGGGAGCTGTTTTTT. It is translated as CASSQRTGETGELFF.

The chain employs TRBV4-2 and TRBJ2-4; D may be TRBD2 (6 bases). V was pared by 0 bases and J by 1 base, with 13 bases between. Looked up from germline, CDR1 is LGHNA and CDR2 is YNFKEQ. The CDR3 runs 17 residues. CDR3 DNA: TGTGCCAGCAGCCAAGATCGTGGTGGGAGGGCCAAAAACATTCAGTACTTC. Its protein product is CASSQDRGGRAKNIQYF.

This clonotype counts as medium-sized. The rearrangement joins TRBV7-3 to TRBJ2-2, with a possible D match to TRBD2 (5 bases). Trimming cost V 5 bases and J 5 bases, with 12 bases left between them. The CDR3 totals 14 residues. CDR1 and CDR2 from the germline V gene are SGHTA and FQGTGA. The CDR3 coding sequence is TGTGCCAGCAGCCAGCAGTCGGGAACCGGGGAGCTGTTTTTT. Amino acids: CASSQQSGTGELFF.

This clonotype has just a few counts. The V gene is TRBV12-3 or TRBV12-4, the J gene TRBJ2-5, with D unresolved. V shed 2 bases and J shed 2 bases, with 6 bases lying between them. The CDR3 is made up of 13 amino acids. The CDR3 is CASSLFPQETQYF. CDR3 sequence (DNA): TGTGCCAGCAGTTTATTCCCTCAAGAGACCCAGTACTTC.

CDR3 nucleotides: TGTGCCAGCAGTCGGGTGCGAGGGGCCAACGTCCTGACTTTC. Its protein product is CASSRVRGANVLTF. The chain uses TRBV13 and TRBJ2-6; D gene uncertain. CDR1 is PRHDT, CDR2 FYEKMQ, per germline (reference sequence). The CDR3 contains 14 residues. V was cut by 6 bases and J by 4 bases, with 10 bases left in between.

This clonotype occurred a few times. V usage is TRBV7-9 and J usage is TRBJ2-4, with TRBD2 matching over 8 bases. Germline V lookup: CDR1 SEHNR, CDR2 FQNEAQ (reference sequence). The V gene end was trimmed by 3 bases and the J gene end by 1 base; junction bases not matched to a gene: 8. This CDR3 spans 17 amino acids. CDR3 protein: CASSFSPGTRAKNIQYF. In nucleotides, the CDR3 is TGTGCCAGCAGCTTTAGTCCAGGGACTAGGGCCAAAAACATTCAGTACTTC. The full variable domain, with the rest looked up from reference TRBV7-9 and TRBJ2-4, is DTGVSQNPRHKITKRGQNVTFRCDPISEHNRLYWYRQTLGQGPEFLTYFQNEAQLEKSRLLSDRFSAERPKGSFSTLEIQRTEQGDSAMYLCASSFSPGTRAKNIQYFGAGTRLSVL.

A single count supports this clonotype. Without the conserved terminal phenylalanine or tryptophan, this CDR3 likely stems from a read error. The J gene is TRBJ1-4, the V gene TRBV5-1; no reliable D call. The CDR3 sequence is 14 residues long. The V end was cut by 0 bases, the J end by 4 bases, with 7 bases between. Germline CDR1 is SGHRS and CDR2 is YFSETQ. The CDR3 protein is CASSLVGRNEKLFV. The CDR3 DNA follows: TGCGCCAGCAGCTTGGTAGGACGTAATGAAAAACTGTTTGTT.

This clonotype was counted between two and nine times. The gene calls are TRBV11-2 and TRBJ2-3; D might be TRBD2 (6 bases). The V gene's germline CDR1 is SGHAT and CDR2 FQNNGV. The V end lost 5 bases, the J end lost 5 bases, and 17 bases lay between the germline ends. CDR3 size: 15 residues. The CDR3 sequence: CASSLRRVGGDTQYF. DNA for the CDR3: TGTGCCAGCAGCCTTAGGAGGGTTGGGGGAGATACGCAGTATTTT.

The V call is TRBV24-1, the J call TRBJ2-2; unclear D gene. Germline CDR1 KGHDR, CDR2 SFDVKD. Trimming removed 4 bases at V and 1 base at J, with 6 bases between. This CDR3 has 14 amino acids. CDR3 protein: CATSEGRNTGELFF. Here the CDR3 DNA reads TGTGCCACCAGTGAGGGTCGGAACACCGGGGAGCTGTTTTTT.

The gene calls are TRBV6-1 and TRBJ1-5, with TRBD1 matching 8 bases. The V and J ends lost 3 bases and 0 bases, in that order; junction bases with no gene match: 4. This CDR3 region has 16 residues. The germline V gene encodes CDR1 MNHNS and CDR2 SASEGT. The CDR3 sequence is CASSDDRGYSNQPQHF. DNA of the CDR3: TGTGCCAGCAGTGATGACAGGGGCTATAGCAATCAGCCCCAGCATTTT.

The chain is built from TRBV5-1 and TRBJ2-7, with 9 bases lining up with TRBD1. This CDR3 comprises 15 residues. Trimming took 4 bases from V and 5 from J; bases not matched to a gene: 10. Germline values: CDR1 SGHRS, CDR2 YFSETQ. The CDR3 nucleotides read TGCGCCAGCAGCCCTACCGGGACAGGGAGAAACGAGCAGTACTTC. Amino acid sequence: CASSPTGTGRNEQYF.

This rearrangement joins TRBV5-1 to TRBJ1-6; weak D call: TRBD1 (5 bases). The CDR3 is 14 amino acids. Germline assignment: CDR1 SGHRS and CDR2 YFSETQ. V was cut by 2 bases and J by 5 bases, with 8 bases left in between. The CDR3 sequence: CASSFQGDNSPLHF. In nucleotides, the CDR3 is TGCGCCAGCAGCTTTCAGGGAGATAATTCACCCCTCCACTTT.

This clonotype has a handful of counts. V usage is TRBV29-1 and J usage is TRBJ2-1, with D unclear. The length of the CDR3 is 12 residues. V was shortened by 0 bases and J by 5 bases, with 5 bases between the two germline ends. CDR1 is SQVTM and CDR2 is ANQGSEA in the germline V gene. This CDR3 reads CSVEEQNNEQFF. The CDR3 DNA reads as TGCAGCGTTGAAGAACAGAACAATGAGCAGTTCTTC.

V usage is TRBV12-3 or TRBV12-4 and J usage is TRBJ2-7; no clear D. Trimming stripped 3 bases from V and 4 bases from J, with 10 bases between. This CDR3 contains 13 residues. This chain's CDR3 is CASSLGRVYEQYF. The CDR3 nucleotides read TGTGCCAGCAGTTTGGGAAGGGTGTACGAGCAGTACTTC.

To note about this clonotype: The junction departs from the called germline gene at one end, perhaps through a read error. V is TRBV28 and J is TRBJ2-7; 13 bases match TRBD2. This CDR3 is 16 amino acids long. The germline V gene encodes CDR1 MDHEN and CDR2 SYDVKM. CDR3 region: CVSSLLWTSGSDEQYF. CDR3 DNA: TGTGTCAGCAGTCTACTTTGGACTAGCGGGAGTGATGAGCAGTACTTC.

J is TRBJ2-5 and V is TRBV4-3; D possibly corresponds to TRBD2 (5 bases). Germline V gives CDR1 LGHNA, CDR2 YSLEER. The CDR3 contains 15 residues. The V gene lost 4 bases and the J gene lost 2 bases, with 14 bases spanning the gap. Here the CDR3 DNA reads TGCGCCAGCAGCCCGCGCGGCGGGCTTCAAGAGACCCAGTACTTC. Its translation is CASSPRGGLQETQYF.

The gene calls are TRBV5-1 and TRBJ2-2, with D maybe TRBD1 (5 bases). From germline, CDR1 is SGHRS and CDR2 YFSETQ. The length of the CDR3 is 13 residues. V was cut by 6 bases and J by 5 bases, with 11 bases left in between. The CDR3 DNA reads TGCGCCAGCACCCAGGGTTGGACCGGGGAGCTGTTTTTT. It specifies CASTQGWTGELFF.

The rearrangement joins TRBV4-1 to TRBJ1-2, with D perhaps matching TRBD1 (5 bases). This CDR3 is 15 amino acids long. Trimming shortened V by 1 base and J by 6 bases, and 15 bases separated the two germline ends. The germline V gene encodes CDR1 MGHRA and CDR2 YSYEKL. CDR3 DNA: TGCGCCAGCAGCCAAGGGGTGGGGGTAAAGAATGGCTACACCTTC. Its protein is CASSQGVGVKNGYTF.

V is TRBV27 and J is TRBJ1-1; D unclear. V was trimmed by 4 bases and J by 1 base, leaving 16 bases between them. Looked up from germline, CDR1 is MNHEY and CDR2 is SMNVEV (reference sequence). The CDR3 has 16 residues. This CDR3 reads CASSSQHSSPNTEAFF. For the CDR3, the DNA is TGTGCCAGCAGTTCGCAGCACAGCAGCCCGAACACTGAAGCTTTCTTT.

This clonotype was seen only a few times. CDR3 in amino acids: CASTTRITNTGELFF. CDR3 bases: TGTGCCAGCACAACACGGATAACGAACACCGGGGAGCTGTTTTTT. The V and J genes are TRBV6-5 and TRBJ2-2; D uncertain. The CDR3 is made up of 15 amino acids. Between the trimmed V and J ends, which lost 7 bases and 0 bases, there was a span of 12 bases. CDR1 MNHEY and CDR2 SVGAGI come from the germline V gene.

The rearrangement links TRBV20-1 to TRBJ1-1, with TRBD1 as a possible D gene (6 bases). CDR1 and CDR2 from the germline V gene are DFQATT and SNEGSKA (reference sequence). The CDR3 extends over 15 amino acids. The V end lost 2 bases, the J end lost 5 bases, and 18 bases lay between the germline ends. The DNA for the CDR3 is TGCAGTGCTAGAAAGAGACGATCAGGGGCGACTGAAGCTTTCTTT. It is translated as CSARKRRSGATEAFF.

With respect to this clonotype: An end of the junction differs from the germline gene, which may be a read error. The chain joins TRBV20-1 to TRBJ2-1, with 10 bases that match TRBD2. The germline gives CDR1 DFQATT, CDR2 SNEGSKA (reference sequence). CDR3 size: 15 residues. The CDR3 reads CSTRQTSGWAHEQFF. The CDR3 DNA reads TGCAGTACTAGGCAGACTAGCGGGTGGGCCCATGAGCAGTTCTTC.

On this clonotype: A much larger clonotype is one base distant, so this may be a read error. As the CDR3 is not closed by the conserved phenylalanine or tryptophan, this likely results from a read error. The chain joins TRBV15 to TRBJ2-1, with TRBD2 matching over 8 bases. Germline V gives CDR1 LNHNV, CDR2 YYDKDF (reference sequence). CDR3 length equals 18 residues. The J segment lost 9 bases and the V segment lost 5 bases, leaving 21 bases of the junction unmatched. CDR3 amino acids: CATSLSVLAGTGPSEQFL. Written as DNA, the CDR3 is TGTGCCACCAGCCTATCTGTTTTAGCGGGAACCGGGCCAAGTGAGCAGTTCCTC.

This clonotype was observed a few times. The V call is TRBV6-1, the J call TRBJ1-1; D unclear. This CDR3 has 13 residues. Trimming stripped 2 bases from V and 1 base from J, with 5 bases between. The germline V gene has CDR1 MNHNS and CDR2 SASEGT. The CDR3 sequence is CASSEWRNTEAFF. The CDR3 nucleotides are TGTGCCAGCAGTGAATGGCGGAACACTGAAGCTTTCTTT.

The CDR3 DNA reads TGTGCCGGGGGGACTAGCCTACGTGAGGAGCAGTTCTTC. The encoded protein is CAGGTSLREEQFF. This rearrangement joins TRBV7-9 to TRBJ2-1; 9 bases match TRBD2. Germline V gene data show CDR1 as SEHNR and CDR2 as FQNEAQ (reference sequence). This CDR3 contains 13 residues. Germline trimming cut 11 bases from V and 10 bases from J; bases unmatched to any gene: 12.

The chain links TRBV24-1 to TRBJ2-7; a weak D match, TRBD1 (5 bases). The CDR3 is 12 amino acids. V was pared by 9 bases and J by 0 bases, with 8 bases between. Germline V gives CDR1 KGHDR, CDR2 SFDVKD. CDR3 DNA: TGTGCCACCGAAGGGGACTCCTACGAGCAGTACTTC. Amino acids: CATEGDSYEQYF.

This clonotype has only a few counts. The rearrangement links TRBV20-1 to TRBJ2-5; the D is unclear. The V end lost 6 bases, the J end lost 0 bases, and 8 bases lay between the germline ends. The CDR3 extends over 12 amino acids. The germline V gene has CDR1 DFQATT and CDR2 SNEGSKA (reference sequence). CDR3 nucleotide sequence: TGCAGTGCCACGAAAGACCAAGAGACCCAGTACTTC. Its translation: CSATKDQETQYF.

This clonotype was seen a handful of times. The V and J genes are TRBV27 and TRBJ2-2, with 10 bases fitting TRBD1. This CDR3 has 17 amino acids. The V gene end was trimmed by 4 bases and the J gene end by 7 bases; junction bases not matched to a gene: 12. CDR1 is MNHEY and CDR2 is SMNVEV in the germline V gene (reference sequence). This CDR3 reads CASSSNPKDRGIGELFF. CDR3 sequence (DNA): TGTGCCAGCAGTTCGAATCCCAAGGACAGGGGGATCGGGGAGCTGTTTTTT.